This paragraph reports one TCR beta chain. There is no known antigen for this receptor. Base-call qualities are not available, and no considerably larger clone is one nucleotide away. The entry originates in a study of neoadjuvant nivolumab and ipilimumab in lung cancer (dated by TCRdb to 2018 to 2020). Regarding the study in general: Nivolumab was given at 3 mg/kg intravenously on days 1, 15 and 29, and the combination arm added ipilimumab 1 mg/kg on day 1 only. The study compared TCR repertoires in pretherapy (baseline) peripheral blood with TCR repertoires in tumors resected at surgery following neoadjuvant immune checkpoint blockade. Matched pretherapy and resected tumor pairs were analyzed for seven patients, of whom four received nivolumab and three received nivolumab plus ipilimumab. For each study arm, the primary endpoint of the trial was the rate of major pathologic response (MPR) in the intention-to-treat population. Of the approximately 46 patients with operable NSCLC treated in the trial, approximately 23 were randomized to nivolumab monotherapy and 21 to nivolumab plus ipilimumab.

CDR1 and CDR2 (SEHNR, FQNEAQ) derive from the germline V gene (reference sequence). The CDR3 covers 14 residues, taking in both the cysteine and the phenylalanine. The kept DNA is CDR3 alone, 42 bases in frame from the first base. Compared with germline, V lacks 4 bases and J lacks 3 bases; bases without a gene match: 3. Results the study describes overall, beyond this receptor: TCR sequencing was performed in a small number of samples. Tumor T-cell richness and clonality rose from pretherapy to surgery in three of three dual-therapy tumors but in only two of four nivolumab-treated tumors. A positive correlation was observed between pretherapy blood TCR richness and richness in tumors resected after neoadjuvant therapy (Spearman R = 0.82). TCR richness and clonality were greater in resected tumors than in tumor-adjacent uninvolved lung, and increases were seen in more dual-therapy-treated tumors. No significant correlation was found between TCR clonality and pathologic tumor regression, and only one major-pathologic-response sample was available for the clonality analysis.

Receptor libraries were prepared by the immunoSEQ multiplex PCR assay. Per the source publication's procedure: Richness and clonality were used to summarize the repertoires, and clones that significantly expanded or contracted between pre- and post-therapy samples were identified. TCRdb retrieved this table from immuneACCESS and kept in-frame rearrangements only. Not all clones are present; in checked studies, unresolved V genes account for under half, and no reason is known for the remainder. V and J calls and clone size are given by that table; D and trimming were obtained from the DNA. The sample has 45,000 to 55,000 clones on record, around 88% of them singletons. Of the sample, about 3.5% is held by the ten largest clones. The time point label, as the study defines it: pretherapy, before neoadjuvant immune checkpoint inhibitors. The samples were obtained from NEOSTAR, a phase 2 randomized trial that tested neoadjuvant nivolumab or nivolumab plus ipilimumab, followed by surgery, in operable NSCLC.

Sequenced material: blood, taken before neoadjuvant nivolumab, alone or with ipilimumab. This chain is built from TRBV7-9 and TRBJ1-5, with TRBD1 matching 7 junction bases. The clonotype originates from an adult with non-small cell lung cancer. Some clones in this sample may be carry-over from other donors' samples. The CDR3 region: CASSSDRTNQPQHF. The DNA sequence is TGTGCCAGCAGCTCGGACAGGACCAATCAGCCCCAGCATTTT.